This is a list of T cell receptor beta chains from one sample in a study of blood T cells in healthy people across ages. TCRdb independently ran MiXCR on the 5' RACE reads; one entry per CDR3 protein. The sample has approximately 800,000 distinct CDR3 sequences, more than 45% seen once. The sample was blood. These receptors were obtained from a man in his thirties or forties in good health. The CDR3 runs from the conserved cysteine through the conserved F or W. D genes are given only for firm matches. Only some rows state a clone size, as once, few, many or a class for expanded clones.

d_gene: NA
v_gene: TRBV24-1
abundance: NA
j_gene: TRBJ2-5
CDR3nt: TGTGCCACCAGTGACGCGGGCCCCTACAATGAGCAGTACTTC
CDR3aa: CATSDAGPYNEQYF

d_gene: NA
v_gene: TRBV7-2
abundance: NA
j_gene: TRBJ2-5
CDR3nt: TGTGCCAGCAGCCCCTCTGGGTTACAAGAGACCCAGTACTTC
CDR3aa: CASSPSGLQETQYF

d_gene: NA
v_gene: TRBV2
abundance: NA
j_gene: TRBJ2-4
CDR3nt: TGTGCCAGCAGTGAGGTGGCGGCCCGCGGGCAGTACTTC
CDR3aa: CASSEVAARGQYF

d_gene: NA
v_gene: TRBV27
abundance: NA
j_gene: TRBJ2-3
CDR3nt: TGTGCCAGCAGCGAGGGATGGGACGGCCCAGATACGCAGTATTTT
CDR3aa: CASSEGWDGPDTQYF

d_gene: TRBD2
v_gene: TRBV7-9
abundance: NA
j_gene: TRBJ2-5
CDR3nt: TGTGCCAGCGGGTTGGGGAGGGGTGAGCAGTACTTC
CDR3aa: CASGLGRGEQYF

d_gene: NA
v_gene: TRBV3-1
abundance: once
j_gene: TRBJ2-3
CDR3nt: TGTGCCAGCAGCCAAGGTTTTGGTGCGGATACGCAGTATTTT
CDR3aa: CASSQGFGADTQYF

d_gene: NA
v_gene: TRBV6-2/TRBV6-3
abundance: NA
j_gene: TRBJ2-1
CDR3nt: TGTGCCAGCCAGAGCGGACTATACAATGAGCAGTTCTTC
CDR3aa: CASQSGLYNEQFF

d_gene: NA
v_gene: TRBV7-2
abundance: NA
j_gene: TRBJ2-5
CDR3nt: TGTGCCAGCAGCTTGTTCGGGGGCCTGGACCAAGAGACCCAGTACTTC
CDR3aa: CASSLFGGLDQETQYF

d_gene: NA
v_gene: TRBV2
abundance: NA
j_gene: TRBJ1-1
CDR3nt: TGTGCCAGCAGAAGGACCGACTGGGAAACTGAAGCTTTCTTT
CDR3aa: CASRRTDWETEAFF

d_gene: NA
v_gene: TRBV9
abundance: NA
j_gene: TRBJ1-1
CDR3nt: TGTGCCAGCAGCCCCGGTGCAGGGATAGCTGAAGCTTTCTTT
CDR3aa: CASSPGAGIAEAFF

d_gene: NA
v_gene: TRBV20-1
abundance: NA
j_gene: TRBJ2-7
CDR3nt: TGCAGTGCTCCGGGAGTCGGCCTCGAGCAGTACTTC
CDR3aa: CSAPGVGLEQYF

d_gene: NA
v_gene: TRBV29-1
abundance: NA
j_gene: TRBJ1-2
CDR3nt: TGCAGCGTTGACAGAACCTATGGCTACACCTTC
CDR3aa: CSVDRTYGYTF

d_gene: TRBD2
v_gene: TRBV5-4
abundance: NA
j_gene: TRBJ2-7
CDR3nt: TGTGCCAGCAGCGAGGGACTAGGTGACTCCTACGAGCAGTACTTC
CDR3aa: CASSEGLGDSYEQYF

d_gene: NA
v_gene: TRBV7-2
abundance: NA
j_gene: TRBJ2-7
CDR3nt: TGTGCCAGCAGCACAAGTAGAGCACAGGGCCAACACGAGCAGTACTTC
CDR3aa: CASSTSRAQGQHEQYF

d_gene: NA
v_gene: TRBV30
abundance: once
j_gene: TRBJ1-3
CDR3nt: TGTGCCTGGAGCCGCATACGTTCCTCTGGAAACACCATATATTTT
CDR3aa: CAWSRIRSSGNTIYF

d_gene: TRBD2
v_gene: TRBV4-2
abundance: NA
j_gene: TRBJ2-7
CDR3nt: TGTGCCAGCAGCCAAGCGCGGGAGGGTACTAGCGAGCAGTACTTC
CDR3aa: CASSQAREGTSEQYF

d_gene: NA
v_gene: TRBV29-1
abundance: many
j_gene: TRBJ2-6
CDR3nt: TGCAGCCCTCCTACGATCTCTGGGGCCAACGTCCTGACTTTC
CDR3aa: CSPPTISGANVLTF

d_gene: TRBD2
v_gene: TRBV29-1
abundance: few
j_gene: TRBJ2-1
CDR3nt: TGCAGCGTTGGGGGGGGTCGGGGGAGCAATTCTTTCGACAATGAGCAGTTCTTC
CDR3aa: CSVGGGRGSNSFDNEQFF

d_gene: NA
v_gene: TRBV20-1
abundance: NA
j_gene: TRBJ2-5
CDR3nt: TGCAGTGTTAGACACTCCGCCGGGACCGGCGAGACCCAGTACTTC
CDR3aa: CSVRHSAGTGETQYF

d_gene: NA
v_gene: TRBV29-1
abundance: few
j_gene: TRBJ1-5
CDR3nt: TGCAGCGTTTCCGGGTCCAACAATCAGCCCCAGCATTTT
CDR3aa: CSVSGSNNQPQHF

d_gene: NA
v_gene: TRBV9
abundance: NA
j_gene: TRBJ2-7
CDR3nt: TGTGCCAGCAGCCCCAAGGGAGGGGGCCGGTACGAGCAGTACTTC
CDR3aa: CASSPKGGGRYEQYF

d_gene: NA
v_gene: TRBV7-8
abundance: NA
j_gene: TRBJ2-7
CDR3nt: TGTGCCAGCAGCTTAGAGTACGGACTTTCCTACGAGCAGTACTTC
CDR3aa: CASSLEYGLSYEQYF

d_gene: NA
v_gene: TRBV28
abundance: NA
j_gene: TRBJ2-7
CDR3nt: TGTGCCAGCAGTTTTGGGACGGGGCGCGGCGAGCAGTACTTC
CDR3aa: CASSFGTGRGEQYF

d_gene: NA
v_gene: TRBV27
abundance: NA
j_gene: TRBJ1-5
CDR3nt: TGTGCCTCGGGGGAGGGGAAGCCCCAGCATTTT
CDR3aa: CASGEGKPQHF

d_gene: NA
v_gene: TRBV20-1
abundance: NA
j_gene: TRBJ2-1
CDR3nt: TGCAGTGCTAGGTTCCGCAATGAGCAGTTCTTC
CDR3aa: CSARFRNEQFF

d_gene: NA
v_gene: TRBV29-1
abundance: NA
j_gene: TRBJ2-5
CDR3nt: TGCAGCGTGGAGTTTTGGGGGGAGACCCAGTACTTC
CDR3aa: CSVEFWGETQYF

d_gene: TRBD2
v_gene: TRBV7-2
abundance: few
j_gene: TRBJ2-3
CDR3nt: TGTGCCAGCAGCTCAATAGCGGGAGGTCGTGGAGATACGCAGTATTTT
CDR3aa: CASSSIAGGRGDTQYF

d_gene: NA
v_gene: TRBV5-1
abundance: NA
j_gene: TRBJ1-1
CDR3nt: TGCGCCAGCAGCTTGTCGCCGCAGTCTGATACCGAAGCTTTCTTT
CDR3aa: CASSLSPQSDTEAFF

d_gene: NA
v_gene: TRBV19
abundance: few
j_gene: TRBJ2-1
CDR3nt: TGTGCCAGTAGTACCTCCTCCTACAATGAGCAGTTCTTC
CDR3aa: CASSTSSYNEQFF

d_gene: TRBD2
v_gene: TRBV4-2
abundance: few
j_gene: TRBJ2-7
CDR3nt: TGTGCCAGCAGCCTTGAACTAGCGACCCTTTACGAGCAGTACTTC
CDR3aa: CASSLELATLYEQYF

d_gene: TRBD1
v_gene: TRBV7-2
abundance: NA
j_gene: TRBJ1-6
CDR3nt: TGTGCCAGCAGCTTAGCCCGACAGGGTCGGCGGTCACCCCTCCACTTT
CDR3aa: CASSLARQGRRSPLHF

d_gene: NA
v_gene: TRBV29-1
abundance: NA
j_gene: TRBJ2-7
CDR3nt: TGCAGCGTTGAAGAGGTTATTGGGAGCGGTAGCTCCTACAATGAGCAGTACTTC
CDR3aa: CSVEEVIGSGSSYNEQYF

d_gene: NA
v_gene: TRBV7-9
abundance: NA
j_gene: TRBJ1-4
CDR3nt: TGTGCCAGCAGCTTCGCTGGGGAAAAACTGTTTTTT
CDR3aa: CASSFAGEKLFF

d_gene: NA
v_gene: TRBV10-3
abundance: NA
j_gene: TRBJ2-5
CDR3nt: TGTGCCATCAGTGAGGTAGCGAACCAAGAGACCCAGTACTTC
CDR3aa: CAISEVANQETQYF

d_gene: NA
v_gene: TRBV7-2
abundance: NA
j_gene: TRBJ2-5
CDR3nt: TGTGCCAGCAGCTCCCCCCGACTGAGGGAGACCCAGTACTTC
CDR3aa: CASSSPRLRETQYF

d_gene: NA
v_gene: TRBV9
abundance: NA
j_gene: TRBJ1-4
CDR3nt: TGTGCCAGCAGCGGGGACTATGGGGGTGAAAAACTGTTTTTT
CDR3aa: CASSGDYGGEKLFF

d_gene: NA
v_gene: TRBV10-1
abundance: NA
j_gene: TRBJ2-7
CDR3nt: TGCGCCAGCAGTGAGGGGGGAAGGAGCGAGCAGTACTTC
CDR3aa: CASSEGGRSEQYF

d_gene: NA
v_gene: TRBV7-6
abundance: NA
j_gene: TRBJ2-1
CDR3nt: TGTGCCAGCAGCTTGCTGGGGGCTGGAAGGGGTGAGCAGTTCTTC
CDR3aa: CASSLLGAGRGEQFF

d_gene: TRBD1
v_gene: TRBV6-2/TRBV6-3
abundance: NA
j_gene: TRBJ1-1
CDR3nt: TGTGCCAGCAGTTGGCCGGGACAGCGAGCTTTCTTT
CDR3aa: CASSWPGQRAFF

d_gene: NA
v_gene: TRBV20-1
abundance: NA
j_gene: TRBJ2-1
CDR3nt: TGCAGTGCTAGGGACAGTGGCCAGGTAGCGGTAGGCAATGAGCAGTTCTTC
CDR3aa: CSARDSGQVAVGNEQFF

d_gene: NA
v_gene: TRBV6-5
abundance: NA
j_gene: TRBJ1-1
CDR3nt: TGTGCCAGCAGTTACTCAAGGAGGGCTGAAGCTTTCTTT
CDR3aa: CASSYSRRAEAFF

d_gene: NA
v_gene: TRBV5-1
abundance: NA
j_gene: TRBJ1-2
CDR3nt: TGCGCCAGCAGCTGGGGGGGGGATCATGGCTACACCTTC
CDR3aa: CASSWGGDHGYTF

d_gene: TRBD1
v_gene: TRBV20-1
abundance: NA
j_gene: TRBJ2-6
CDR3nt: TGCAGTGCTAGAGACTGGGACAGGGGGTCTGGGGCCAACGTCCTGACTTTC
CDR3aa: CSARDWDRGSGANVLTF

d_gene: TRBD2
v_gene: TRBV3-1
abundance: NA
j_gene: TRBJ2-1
CDR3nt: TGTGCCAGCAGCCAAGGGGGGTTGCGGGGGAGTTACAATGAGCAGTTCTTC
CDR3aa: CASSQGGLRGSYNEQFF

d_gene: TRBD2
v_gene: TRBV7-2
abundance: NA
j_gene: TRBJ2-5
CDR3nt: TGTGCCAGCAGCCGGGGGACTAGTCAGGGGGAGACCCAGTACTTC
CDR3aa: CASSRGTSQGETQYF

d_gene: TRBD2
v_gene: TRBV24-1
abundance: NA
j_gene: TRBJ2-1
CDR3nt: TGTGCCACCAGTCCGGGACTAGCGGGGTACAATGAGCAGTTCTTC
CDR3aa: CATSPGLAGYNEQFF

d_gene: TRBD1
v_gene: TRBV30
abundance: NA
j_gene: TRBJ1-2
CDR3nt: TGTGCCTGGAGTTATGGACAGGCTAACTATGGCTACACCTTC
CDR3aa: CAWSYGQANYGYTF

d_gene: TRBD1
v_gene: TRBV12-3/TRBV12-4
abundance: NA
j_gene: TRBJ2-2
CDR3nt: TGTGCCAGCAACTACCGACAGGGCACCGGGGAGCTGTTTTTT
CDR3aa: CASNYRQGTGELFF

d_gene: TRBD1
v_gene: TRBV6-6
abundance: few
j_gene: TRBJ2-6
CDR3nt: TGTGCCAGCAGTGGGACAGGCCTAAGTGGGGCCAACGTCCTGACTTTC
CDR3aa: CASSGTGLSGANVLTF

d_gene: NA
v_gene: TRBV7-9
abundance: NA
j_gene: TRBJ2-7
CDR3nt: TGTGCCAGCAGCCCCTTGCGATGCGAGCAGTACTTC
CDR3aa: CASSPLRCEQYF

d_gene: NA
v_gene: TRBV20-1
abundance: NA
j_gene: TRBJ2-7
CDR3nt: TGCAGTGCTAGAGACCCGACAGTTTACTCCTACGAGCAGTACTTC
CDR3aa: CSARDPTVYSYEQYF

d_gene: TRBD2
v_gene: TRBV7-2
abundance: NA
j_gene: TRBJ2-7
CDR3nt: TGTGCCAGCAGCTTTGGGACTATGGCCTACGAGCAGTACTTC
CDR3aa: CASSFGTMAYEQYF

d_gene: TRBD2
v_gene: TRBV7-2
abundance: NA
j_gene: TRBJ2-3
CDR3nt: TGTGCCAGCAGCTTAGCCGGACTAGCGGGATTCACAGATACGCAGTATTTT
CDR3aa: CASSLAGLAGFTDTQYF

d_gene: TRBD2
v_gene: TRBV5-1
abundance: few
j_gene: TRBJ2-5
CDR3nt: TGCGCCAGCAGCCCGGGGGGGAATGGAGAGACCCAGTACTTC
CDR3aa: CASSPGGNGETQYF